This section outlines one T cell receptor (beta chain) sequence together with its context. At one end the junction does not follow the germline gene, possibly because of a read error. The data stem from a study of OX40 agonist ivuxolimab in advanced cancers. Background on the study: Patients treated during dose escalation were battling hepatocellular carcinoma, melanoma, renal cell or head and neck cancer. A history of anti-PD-1, anti-PD-L1 or anti-CTLA-4 therapy was acceptable, and approximately 41% had some.

The length of the CDR3 is 13 residues. The V gene's germline CDR1 is SGHTA and CDR2 FQGNSA. TCRdb's copy holds only in-frame clones and misses some; the assay was immunoSEQ multiplex PCR. The data contain about 64,000 clones, approximately 90% of them singletons. This chain joins TRBV7-2 and TRBJ2-7; 12 bases line up with TRBD2. Sample: CD4+ or CD8+ T cells sorted from blood, taken in a trial of the OX40 agonist ivuxolimab. This clonotype was obtained from an adult with an advanced solid tumor such as melanoma, head and neck, liver or kidney cancer. CDR3 sequence reads: CASSLPTSGRPDF. The CDR3 DNA reads as TGTGCCAGCAGCTTACCCACTAGCGGGAGGCCGGACTTC. The full variable domain, completed using reference TRBV7-2 and TRBJ2-7, is GAGVSQSPSNKVTEKGKDVELRCDPISGHTALYWYRQSLGQGLEFLIYFQGNSAPDKSGLPSDRFSAERTGGSVSTLTIQRTQQEDSAVYLCASSLPTSGRPDFGPGTRLTVT.